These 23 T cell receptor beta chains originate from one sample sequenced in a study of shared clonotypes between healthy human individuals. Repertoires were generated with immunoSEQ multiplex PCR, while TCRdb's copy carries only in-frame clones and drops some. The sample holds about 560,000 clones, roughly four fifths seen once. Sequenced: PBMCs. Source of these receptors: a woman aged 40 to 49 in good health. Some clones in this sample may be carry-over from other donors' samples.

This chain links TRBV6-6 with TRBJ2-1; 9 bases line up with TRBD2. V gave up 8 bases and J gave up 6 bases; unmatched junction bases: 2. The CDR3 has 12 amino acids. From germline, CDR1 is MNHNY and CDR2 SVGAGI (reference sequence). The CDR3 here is CASGTSINEQFF. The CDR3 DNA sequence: TGTGCCAGCGGGACTAGCATCAATGAGCAGTTCTTC.

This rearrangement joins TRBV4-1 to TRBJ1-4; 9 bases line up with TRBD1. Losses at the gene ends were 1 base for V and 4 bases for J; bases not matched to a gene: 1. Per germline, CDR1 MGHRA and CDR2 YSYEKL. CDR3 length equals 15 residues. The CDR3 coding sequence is TGCGCCAGCAGCCAAGGGGGACAGGGTAATGAAAAACTGTTTTTT. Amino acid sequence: CASSQGGQGNEKLFF.

CDR3 DNA: TGTGCCAGCAGCTCCCGACAGACCTACGAGCAGTACTTC. This translates into CASSSRQTYEQYF. J is TRBJ2-7 and V is TRBV11-3, with D perhaps matching TRBD1 (5 bases). V was trimmed by 4 bases and J by 2 bases, leaving 9 bases between them. The CDR3 totals 13 residues. The V gene's germline CDR1 is SGHNT and CDR2 YENEEA.

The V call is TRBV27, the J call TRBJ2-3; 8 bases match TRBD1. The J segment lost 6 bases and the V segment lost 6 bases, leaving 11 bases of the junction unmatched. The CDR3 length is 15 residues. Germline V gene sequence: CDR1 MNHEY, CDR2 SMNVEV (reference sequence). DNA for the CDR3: TGTGCCAGCAGCCCTTTTTGGACAGGGTCGGATACGCAGTATTTT. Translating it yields CASSPFWTGSDTQYF.

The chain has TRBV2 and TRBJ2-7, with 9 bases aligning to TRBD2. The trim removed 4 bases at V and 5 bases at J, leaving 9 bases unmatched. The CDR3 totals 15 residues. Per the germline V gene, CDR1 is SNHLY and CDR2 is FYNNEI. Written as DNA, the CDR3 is TGTGCCAGCAGTGTGGGTCTAGCGGGAAGTCACGAGCAGTACTTC. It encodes CASSVGLAGSHEQYF.

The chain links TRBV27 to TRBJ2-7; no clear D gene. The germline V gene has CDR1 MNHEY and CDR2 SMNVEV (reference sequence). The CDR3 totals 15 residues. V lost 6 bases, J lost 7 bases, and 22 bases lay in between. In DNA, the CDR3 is TGTGCCAGCAGGGGGATGGGCGAAAGGCCCTCTGAGCAGTACTTC. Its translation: CASRGMGERPSEQYF.

As DNA, the CDR3 is TGTGCCAGCAGTGAAGCGATTGGATGGAGAATTCCCGAGCAGTACTTC. Translating it yields CASSEAIGWRIPEQYF. The rearrangement uses TRBV6-1 and TRBJ2-7, with D hard to call. This CDR3 comprises 16 residues. The V gene lost 0 bases and the J gene lost 6 bases, with 18 bases spanning the gap. Per germline, CDR1 MNHNS and CDR2 SASEGT.

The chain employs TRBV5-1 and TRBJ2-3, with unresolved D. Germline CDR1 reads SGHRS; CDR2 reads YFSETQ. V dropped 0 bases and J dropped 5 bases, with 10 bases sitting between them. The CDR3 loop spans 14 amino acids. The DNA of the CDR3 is TGCGCCAGCAGCTTGGGAAGAATCGAAGATACGCAGTATTTT. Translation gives CASSLGRIEDTQYF.

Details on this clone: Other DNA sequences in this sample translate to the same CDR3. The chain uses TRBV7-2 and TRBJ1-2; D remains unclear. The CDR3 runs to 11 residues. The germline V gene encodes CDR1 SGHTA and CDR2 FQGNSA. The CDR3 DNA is TGTGCAAGCGGGACTAACTATGGCTACACCTTC. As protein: CASGTNYGYTF.

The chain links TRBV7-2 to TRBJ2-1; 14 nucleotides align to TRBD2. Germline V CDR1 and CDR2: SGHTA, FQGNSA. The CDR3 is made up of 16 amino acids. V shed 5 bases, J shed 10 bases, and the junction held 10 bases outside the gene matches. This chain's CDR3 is CASSPDGLAGGEEQFF. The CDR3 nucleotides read TGTGCCAGCAGCCCCGACGGACTAGCGGGAGGAGAAGAGCAGTTCTTC.

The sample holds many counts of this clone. DNA of the CDR3: TGCGCCAGCAGCTTGGGTCCCAGGGAGAACACTGAAGCTTTCTTT. Translating gives CASSLGPRENTEAFF. The V call is TRBV5-1, the J call TRBJ1-1; possibly TRBD1 for D (5 bases). The CDR3 has 15 residues. Germline V CDR1 and CDR2: SGHRS, YFSETQ. Trimming shortened V by 0 bases and J by 1 base, and 10 bases separated the two germline ends.

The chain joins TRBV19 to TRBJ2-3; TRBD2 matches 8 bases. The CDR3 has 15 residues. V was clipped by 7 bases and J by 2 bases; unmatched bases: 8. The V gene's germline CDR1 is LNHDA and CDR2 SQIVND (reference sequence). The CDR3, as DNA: TGTGCCAGTAATCCTAGCGGGTGGTACACAGATACGCAGTATTTT. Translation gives CASNPSGWYTDTQYF.

The CDR3 is CSVESRAGPNTGELFF. CDR3 coding DNA: TGCAGCGTTGAGTCGAGAGCGGGACCGAACACCGGGGAGCTGTTTTTT. The chain joins TRBV29-1 to TRBJ2-2, with 7 bases aligning to TRBD2. CDR1 and CDR2 (germline): SQVTM, ANQGSEA. The V and J ends lost 3 bases and 0 bases, in that order; junction bases with no gene match: 7. This CDR3 is 16 amino acids long.

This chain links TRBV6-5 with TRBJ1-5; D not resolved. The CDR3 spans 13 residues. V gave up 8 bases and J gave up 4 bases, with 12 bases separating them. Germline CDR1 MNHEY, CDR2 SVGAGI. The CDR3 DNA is TGTGCCAGCGGGCAGGACTCAAATCAGCCCCAGCATTTT. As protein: CASGQDSNQPQHF.

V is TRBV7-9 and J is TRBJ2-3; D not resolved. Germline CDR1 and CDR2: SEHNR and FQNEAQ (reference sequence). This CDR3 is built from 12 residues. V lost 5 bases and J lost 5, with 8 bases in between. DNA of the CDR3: TGTGCCAGCAGCCCACCCCGAGATACGCAGTATTTT. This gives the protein CASSPPRDTQYF.

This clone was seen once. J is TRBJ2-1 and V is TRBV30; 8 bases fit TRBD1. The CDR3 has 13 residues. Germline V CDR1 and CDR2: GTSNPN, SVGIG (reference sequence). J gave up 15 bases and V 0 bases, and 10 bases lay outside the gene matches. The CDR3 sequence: CAWSVGERTGLFF. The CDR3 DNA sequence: TGTGCCTGGAGTGTAGGGGAGCGGACAGGGTTGTTCTTC.

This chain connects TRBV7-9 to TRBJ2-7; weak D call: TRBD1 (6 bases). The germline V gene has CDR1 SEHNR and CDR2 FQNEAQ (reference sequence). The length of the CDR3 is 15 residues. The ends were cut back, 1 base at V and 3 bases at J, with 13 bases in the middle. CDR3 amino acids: CASSLGSGAIYEQYF. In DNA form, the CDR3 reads TGTGCCAGCAGCTTAGGGTCAGGGGCAATCTACGAGCAGTACTTC.

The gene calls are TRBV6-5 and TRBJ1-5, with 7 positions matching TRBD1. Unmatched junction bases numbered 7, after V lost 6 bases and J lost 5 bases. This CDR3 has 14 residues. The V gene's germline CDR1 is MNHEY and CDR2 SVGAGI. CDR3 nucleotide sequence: TGTGCCAGCAGACGAGACAGGGAGGATCAGCCCCAGCATTTT. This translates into CASRRDREDQPQHF.

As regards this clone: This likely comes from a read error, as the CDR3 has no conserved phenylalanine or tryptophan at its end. CDR3 DNA: TGTGCCAGCAGTCGGGTTGACAGGGACCATCAGCCCCAGCATCTT. It is translated as CASSRVDRDHQPQHL. The rearrangement uses TRBV28 and TRBJ1-5; 7 bases align to TRBD1. The germline CDR1 and CDR2 sequences are MDHEN and SYDVKM. V trimming: 5 bases; J trimming: 5 bases; junction bases outside the gene matches: 9. The CDR3 spans 15 residues.

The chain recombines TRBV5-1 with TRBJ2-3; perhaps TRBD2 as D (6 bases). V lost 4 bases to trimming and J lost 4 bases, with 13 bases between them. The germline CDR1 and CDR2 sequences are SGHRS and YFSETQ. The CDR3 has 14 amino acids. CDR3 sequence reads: CASSNWRGADTQYF. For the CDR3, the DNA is TGCGCCAGCAGCAACTGGCGGGGAGCAGATACGCAGTATTTT.

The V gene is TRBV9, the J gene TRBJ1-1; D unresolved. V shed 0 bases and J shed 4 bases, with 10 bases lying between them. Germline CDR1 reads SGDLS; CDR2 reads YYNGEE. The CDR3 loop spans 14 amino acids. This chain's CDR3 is CASSVEGSGTEAFF. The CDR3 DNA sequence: TGTGCCAGCAGCGTAGAGGGAAGTGGCACTGAAGCTTTCTTT.

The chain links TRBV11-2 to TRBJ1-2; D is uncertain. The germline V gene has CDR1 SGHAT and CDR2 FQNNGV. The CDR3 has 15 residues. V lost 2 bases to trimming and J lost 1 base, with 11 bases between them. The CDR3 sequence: CASSLSQRINYGYTF. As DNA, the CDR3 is TGTGCCAGCAGCTTAAGTCAGAGGATTAACTATGGCTACACCTTC.

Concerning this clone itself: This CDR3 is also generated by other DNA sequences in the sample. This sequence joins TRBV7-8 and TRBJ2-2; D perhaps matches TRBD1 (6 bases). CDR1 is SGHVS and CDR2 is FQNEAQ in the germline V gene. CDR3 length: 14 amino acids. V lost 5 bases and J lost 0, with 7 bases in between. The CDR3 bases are TGTGCCAGCAGCCGGACAGCGAACACCGGGGAGCTGTTTTTT. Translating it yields CASSRTANTGELFF.